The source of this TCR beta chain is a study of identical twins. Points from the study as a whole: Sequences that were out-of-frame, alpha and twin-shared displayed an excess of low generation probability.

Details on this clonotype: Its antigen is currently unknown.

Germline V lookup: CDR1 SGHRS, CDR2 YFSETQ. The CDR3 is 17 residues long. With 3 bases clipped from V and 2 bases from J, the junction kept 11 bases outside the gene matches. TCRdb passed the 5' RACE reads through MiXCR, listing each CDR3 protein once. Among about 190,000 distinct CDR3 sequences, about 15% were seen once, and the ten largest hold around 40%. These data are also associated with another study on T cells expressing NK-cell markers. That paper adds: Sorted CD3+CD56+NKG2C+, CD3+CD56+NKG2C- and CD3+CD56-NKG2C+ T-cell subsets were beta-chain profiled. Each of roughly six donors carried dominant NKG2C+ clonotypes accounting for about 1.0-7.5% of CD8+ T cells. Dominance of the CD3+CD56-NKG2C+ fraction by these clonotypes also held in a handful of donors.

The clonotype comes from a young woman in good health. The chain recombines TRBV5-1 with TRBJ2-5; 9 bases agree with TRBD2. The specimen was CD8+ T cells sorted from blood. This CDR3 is CASSWNQLAGRQETQYF. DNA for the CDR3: TGCGCCAGCAGCTGGAACCAACTAGCGGGTCGACAAGAGACCCAGTACTTC. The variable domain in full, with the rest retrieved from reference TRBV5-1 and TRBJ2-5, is KAGVTQTPRYLIKTRGQQVTLSCSPISGHRSVSWYQQTPGQGLQFLFEYFSETQRNKGNFPGRFSGRQFSNSRSEMNVSTLELGDSALYLCASSWNQLAGRQETQYFGPGTRLLVL.